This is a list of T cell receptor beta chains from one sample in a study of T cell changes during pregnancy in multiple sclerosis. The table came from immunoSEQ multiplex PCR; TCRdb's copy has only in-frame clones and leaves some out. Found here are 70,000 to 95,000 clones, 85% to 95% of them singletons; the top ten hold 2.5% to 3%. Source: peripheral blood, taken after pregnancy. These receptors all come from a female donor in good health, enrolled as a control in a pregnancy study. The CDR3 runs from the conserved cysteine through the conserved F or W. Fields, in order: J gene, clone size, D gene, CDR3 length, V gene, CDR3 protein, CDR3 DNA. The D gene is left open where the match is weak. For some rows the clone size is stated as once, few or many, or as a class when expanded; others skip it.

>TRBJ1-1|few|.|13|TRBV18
CASSDSDNTEAFF
TGTGCCAGCTCAGACTCAGATAACACTGAAGCTTTCTTT
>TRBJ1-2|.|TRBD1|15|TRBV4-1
CAGSQEQGHNYGYTF
TGCGCCGGCAGCCAAGAACAGGGGCACAACTATGGCTACACCTTC
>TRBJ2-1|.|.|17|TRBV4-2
CASSQGEQSGSYNEQFF
TGTGCCAGCAGCCAAGGGGAGCAGTCTGGCTCCTACAATGAGCAGTTCTTC
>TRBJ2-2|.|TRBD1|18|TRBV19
CASSISAGGTGNTGELFF
TGTGCCAGTAGTATAAGCGCGGGCGGGACAGGTAACACCGGGGAGCTGTTTTTT
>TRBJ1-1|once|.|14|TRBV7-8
CASSLIGGDSEAFF
TGTGCCAGCAGCTTAATTGGGGGGGACTCTGAAGCTTTCTTT
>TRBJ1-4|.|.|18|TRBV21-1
CASSDKGAERATNEKLFF
TGTGCCAGCAGCGATAAGGGGGCGGAGAGAGCAACTAATGAAAAACTGTTTTTT
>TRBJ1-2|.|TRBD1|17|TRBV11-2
CASSPGGGPGGLYGYTF
TGTGCCAGCAGCCCCGGAGGGGGTCCAGGGGGCCTCTATGGCTACACCTTC
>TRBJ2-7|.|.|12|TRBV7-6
CASSSQGSEQYF
TGTGCCAGCAGCTCCCAGGGGTCCGAGCAGTACTTC
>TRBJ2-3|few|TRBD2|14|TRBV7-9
CASSERGGSDTQYF
TGTGCCAGCAGCGAGCGGGGGGGCAGTGATACGCAGTATTTT
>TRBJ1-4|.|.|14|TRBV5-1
CASSFEATNEKLFF
TGCGCCAGCAGCTTTGAGGCAACAAATGAAAAACTGTTTTTT
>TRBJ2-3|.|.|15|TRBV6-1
CASSEGLQSTDTQYF
TGTGCCAGCAGTGAAGGGCTCCAGAGCACAGATACGCAGTATTTT
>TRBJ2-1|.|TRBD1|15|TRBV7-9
CASSRTGQAFEEQFF
TGTGCCAGCAGCCGAACGGGACAGGCGTTCGAGGAGCAGTTCTTC
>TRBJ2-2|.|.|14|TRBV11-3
CASSIRGETGELFF
TGTGCCAGCAGCATAAGGGGTGAAACCGGGGAGCTGTTTTTT
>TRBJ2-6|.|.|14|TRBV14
CASSHSSGANVLTF
TGTGCCAGCAGCCACAGCTCTGGGGCCAACGTCCTGACTTTC
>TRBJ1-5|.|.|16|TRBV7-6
CASSLGGRHSNQPQHF
TGTGCCAGCAGCCTTGGAGGGCGCCATAGCAATCAGCCCCAGCATTTT
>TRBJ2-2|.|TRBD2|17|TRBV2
CASSEALSGSGRGELFF
TGTGCCAGCAGTGAAGCGCTGAGCGGGAGCGGCAGGGGGGAGCTGTTTTTT
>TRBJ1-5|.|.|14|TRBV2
CASSENAGSQPQHF
TGTGCCAGCAGTGAAAATGCGGGTTCTCAGCCCCAGCATTTT
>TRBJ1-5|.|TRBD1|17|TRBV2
CASRTPTRTGGDQPQHF
TGTGCCAGCAGAACCCCTACCAGGACAGGGGGGGATCAGCCCCAGCATTTT
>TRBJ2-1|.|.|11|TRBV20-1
CSAIQVNEQFF
TGCAGTGCTATTCAGGTGAATGAGCAGTTCTTC
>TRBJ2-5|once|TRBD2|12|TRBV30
CAGSGGAETQYF
TGTGCCGGCAGCGGGGGGGCCGAGACCCAGTACTTC
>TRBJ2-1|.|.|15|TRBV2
CASNDGGSSYNEQFF
TGTGCCAGCAACGACGGGGGAAGCTCCTACAATGAGCAGTTCTTC
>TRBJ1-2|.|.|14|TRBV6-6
CASSWVAVNYGYTF
TGTGCCAGCAGTTGGGTGGCGGTCAACTATGGCTACACCTTC
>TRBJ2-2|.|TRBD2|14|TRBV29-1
CSGRGASNTGELFF
TGCAGCGGGCGGGGGGCCTCGAACACCGGGGAGCTGTTTTTT
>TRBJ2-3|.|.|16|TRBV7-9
CASSGSLQDDTDTQYF
TGTGCCAGCAGCGGCTCCCTACAGGACGACACAGATACGCAGTATTTT
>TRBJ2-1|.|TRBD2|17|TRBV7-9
CASSGTGLASVYNEQFF
TGTGCCAGCAGCGGAACCGGACTAGCTTCAGTCTACAATGAGCAGTTCTTC
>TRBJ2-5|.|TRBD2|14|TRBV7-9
CASSWASGQETQYF
TGTGCCAGCAGCTGGGCTAGCGGCCAAGAGACCCAGTACTTC
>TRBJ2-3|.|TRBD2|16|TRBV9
CASSGPSGGAGDTQYF
TGTGCCAGCAGCGGACCTAGCGGGGGGGCCGGAGATACGCAGTATTTT
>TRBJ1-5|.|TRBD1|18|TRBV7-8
CASSSQDRGRYSNQPQHF
TGTGCCAGCAGCTCCCAGGACAGGGGGAGATATAGCAATCAGCCCCAGCATTTT
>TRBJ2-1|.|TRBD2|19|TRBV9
CASSVARGLAGVPFNEQFF
TGTGCCAGCAGCGTAGCTAGGGGTTTGGCGGGAGTCCCCTTTAATGAGCAGTTCTTC
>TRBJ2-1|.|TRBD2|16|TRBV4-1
CASSQTLAGVPYEQFF
TGCGCCAGCAGCCAAACTCTAGCGGGAGTCCCCTATGAGCAGTTCTTC
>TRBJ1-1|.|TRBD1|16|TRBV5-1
CASSLVGQGTGTEAFF
TGCGCCAGCAGCTTGGTGGGACAGGGAACGGGCACTGAAGCTTTCTTT
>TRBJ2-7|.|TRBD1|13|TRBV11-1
CASSWDSPYEQYF
TGTGCCAGCAGCTGGGACAGTCCCTACGAGCAGTACTTC
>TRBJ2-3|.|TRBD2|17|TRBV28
CASSPGLAGAGVHTQYF
TGTGCCAGCAGTCCTGGACTAGCGGGGGCAGGGGTCCATACGCAGTATTTT
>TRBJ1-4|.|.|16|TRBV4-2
CASSPPPRGAGEKLFF
TGTGCCAGCAGCCCCCCTCCCCGGGGGGCTGGTGAAAAACTGTTTTTT
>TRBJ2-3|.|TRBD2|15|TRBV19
CASSMASGFTDTQYF
TGTGCCAGTAGTATGGCTAGCGGGTTCACAGATACGCAGTATTTT
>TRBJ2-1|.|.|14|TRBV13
CASVSLQGDDEQFF
TGTGCCAGCGTATCTCTCCAGGGCGACGATGAGCAGTTCTTC
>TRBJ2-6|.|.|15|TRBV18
CASSPPDTGANVLTF
TGTGCCAGCTCACCCCCTGACACTGGGGCCAACGTCCTGACTTTC
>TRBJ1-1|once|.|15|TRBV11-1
CASSLPSGQNTEAFF
TGTGCCAGCAGCTTACCGAGTGGACAGAACACTGAAGCTTTCTTT
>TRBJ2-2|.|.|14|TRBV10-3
CAISSGLITGELFF
TGTGCCATCAGTTCGGGACTGATCACCGGGGAGCTGTTTTTT
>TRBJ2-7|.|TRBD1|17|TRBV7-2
CASSLGRDRGPANEQYF
TGTGCCAGCAGCTTAGGAAGGGACAGGGGACCCGCCAACGAGCAGTACTTC
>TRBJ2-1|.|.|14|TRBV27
CASSLREMWNEQFF
TGTGCCAGCAGTTTACGGGAGATGTGGAATGAGCAGTTCTTC
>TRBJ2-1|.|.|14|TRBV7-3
CASSHGGGKNEQFF
TGTGCCAGCAGCCATGGGGGGGGCAAGAATGAGCAGTTCTTC
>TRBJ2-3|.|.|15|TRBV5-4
CASSLGGGLGDTQYF
TGTGCCAGCAGCTTGGGGGGTGGACTGGGGGATACGCAGTATTTT
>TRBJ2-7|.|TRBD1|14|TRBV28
CASSRTGGPYEQYF
TGTGCCAGCTCGAGGACAGGGGGTCCCTACGAGCAGTACTTC
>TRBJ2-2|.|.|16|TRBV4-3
CASSQLRGNRAGELFF
TGCGCCAGCAGCCAACTCAGGGGTAATAGGGCCGGGGAGCTGTTTTTT
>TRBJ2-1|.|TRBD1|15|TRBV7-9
CASSLQGASSGEQFF
TGTGCCAGCAGCCTACAGGGGGCGTCTAGCGGTGAGCAGTTCTTC
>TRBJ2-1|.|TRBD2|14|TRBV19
CASSILAGGNEQFF
TGTGCCAGTAGTATCCTAGCGGGAGGCAATGAGCAGTTCTTC
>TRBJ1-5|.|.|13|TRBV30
CAWGPGGGKPQHF
TGTGCCTGGGGACCCGGGGGAGGGAAGCCCCAGCATTTT
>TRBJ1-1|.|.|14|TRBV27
CASSMGPWTTEAFF
TGTGCCAGCAGTATGGGGCCCTGGACCACTGAAGCTTTCTTT
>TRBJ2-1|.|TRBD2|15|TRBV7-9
CASTKGGGRLGEQFF
TGTGCCAGCACCAAAGGAGGCGGGAGGCTAGGTGAGCAGTTCTTC
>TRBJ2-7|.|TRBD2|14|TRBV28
CASMAGALTYEQYF
TGTGCCAGCATGGCGGGAGCCCTCACCTACGAGCAGTACTTC
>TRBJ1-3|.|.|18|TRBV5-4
CASSLARGGTDRGNTIYF
TGTGCCAGCAGCTTGGCCCGAGGTGGAACGGATCGGGGAAACACCATATATTTT
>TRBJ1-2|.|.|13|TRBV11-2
CASSQDTYYGYTF
TGTGCCAGCAGCCAGGACACCTACTATGGCTACACCTTC
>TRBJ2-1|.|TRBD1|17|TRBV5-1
CASSLYQGQGGYNEQFF
TGCGCCAGCAGCTTGTACCAGGGACAGGGAGGGTACAATGAGCAGTTCTTC
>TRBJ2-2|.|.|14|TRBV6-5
CASSPTGFTGELFF
TGTGCCAGCAGCCCCACGGGGTTCACCGGGGAGCTGTTTTTT
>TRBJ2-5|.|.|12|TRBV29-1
CSVAVAEETQYF
TGCAGCGTTGCAGTGGCGGAAGAGACCCAGTACTTC